This T cell receptor (beta chain) was obtained from a study of cytomegalovirus exposure and HLA in healthy donors. Study overall: An earlier analysis identified 120 million or so unique TCR beta sequences in about 180 million T cells. Among around 400 genotyped donors, around 80% fell in the Caucasian-associated ancestry cluster.

Primers for the PCR totalled 60 Vbeta and 13 Jbeta. Produced via immunoSEQ multiplex PCR; TCRdb's table is partial and in-frame only. The data hold around 150,000 clones, with over 80% observed a single time. In regard to this clone: Its antigen is not identified.

Study outcomes and limitations: Later analysis reportedly placed an Asian-associated ancestry cluster below the roughly 670-donor mean in N-insertions. Serostatus for CMV was the only available immune exposure information.

J lost 4 bases, V lost 4 bases, and 11 bases had no gene match. Germline V CDR1 and CDR2: SGHRS, YFSETQ. There are 16 residues in the CDR3. Sequences were obtained from PBMCs. V and J are TRBV5-1 and TRBJ1-2; 9 nucleotides agree with TRBD1. The sequence derives from a woman between 18 and 29 years old in good health and CMV-seronegative. This CDR3 reads CASSANPGQGTYGYTF. CDR3 nucleotide sequence: TGCGCCAGCAGCGCAAACCCGGGACAGGGTACCTATGGCTACACCTTC.